These 8 T cell receptor beta chains share one sample of origin, sequenced in a study of blood T cells in healthy people across ages. Sample-barcoded 5' priming and a J-beta primer mix drove a second PCR of roughly 6 to 12 cycles. TCRdb processed the 5' RACE reads anew with MiXCR; each CDR3 protein has one entry. The sample carries about 1.4 million distinct CDR3 sequences, roughly 60% recorded once. Sequencing was performed on blood. These receptors were obtained from a man aged 18 to 30 in good health.

This chain connects TRBV27 to TRBJ2-7; possibly TRBD1 for D (6 bases). Looked up from germline, CDR1 is MNHEY and CDR2 is SMNVEV (reference sequence). This CDR3 is built from 14 residues. Trimming pared 8 bases from V and 3 bases from J, leaving 17 bases between. CDR3 nucleotides: TGTGCCAGCGGCCCCGGGACAACAAGCTACGAGCAGTACTTC. Protein: CASGPGTTSYEQYF.

CDR3 sequence (DNA): TGTGCCAGCCGGGGGTTAGGGTACGAGCAGTACTTC. It codes for CASRGLGYEQYF. The chain uses TRBV27 and TRBJ2-7; a weak D match, TRBD2 (6 bases). V lost 8 bases to trimming and J lost 4 bases, with 12 bases between them. The CDR3 contains 12 residues. Germline V gives CDR1 MNHEY, CDR2 SMNVEV (reference sequence).

The V and J genes are TRBV20-1 and TRBJ2-1; a weak D match, TRBD2 (6 bases). CDR3 size: 11 residues. The V gene lost 3 bases and the J gene lost 9 bases, with 9 bases spanning the gap. Germline CDR1 DFQATT, CDR2 SNEGSKA (reference sequence). The CDR3 region is CSASGTVEQFF. The CDR3, as DNA: TGCAGTGCTAGCGGGACTGTTGAGCAGTTCTTC.

This chain joins TRBV28 and TRBJ2-3; no definite D call. Germline V gene data show CDR1 as MDHEN and CDR2 as SYDVKM. Trimming took off 7 bases at V and 2 bases at J, with 16 bases between the two ends. The CDR3 consists of 15 residues. The CDR3 loop is CASIRSRDITDTQYF. The CDR3 nucleotides are TGTGCCAGCATTCGGTCCCGCGATATCACAGATACGCAGTATTTT.

In its sample, this clonotype was seen a few times. The chain recombines TRBV20-1 with TRBJ2-4; 7 nucleotides match TRBD2. CDR1 is DFQATT and CDR2 is SNEGSKA in the germline V gene (reference sequence). The CDR3 spans 16 residues. V dropped 6 bases and J dropped 0; count of bases not matched to a gene: 11. CDR3 DNA sequence: TGCAGTGCGAGGGAGCGGGACGATTTAGCCAAAAACATTCAGTACTTC. Its translation: CSARERDDLAKNIQYF.

J is TRBJ1-4 and V is TRBV28, with D possibly matching TRBD1 (6 bases). Germline V gives CDR1 MDHEN, CDR2 SYDVKM. This CDR3 has 11 amino acids. The V and J ends lost 7 bases and 16 bases respectively, with 16 bases between them. The CDR3 reads CASTGGGITFF. Here the CDR3 DNA reads TGTGCCAGCACCGGGGGCGGAATAACGTTTTTT.

The V call is TRBV3-1, the J call TRBJ1-6, with TRBD1 as a possible D gene (5 bases). Trimming removed 3 bases from V and 3 bases from J, with 15 bases in between. CDR1 and CDR2 (germline): LGHDT, YNNKEL (reference sequence). This CDR3 contains 17 residues. CDR3 nucleotide sequence: TGTGCCAGCAGCCAGCCCCCCCGGGGGGTCTATAATTCACCCCTCCACTTT. Protein: CASSQPPRGVYNSPLHF.

In this sample, this clonotype turned up once. This chain links TRBV20-1 with TRBJ2-1, with unresolved D. Germline V gene sequence: CDR1 DFQATT, CDR2 SNEGSKA (reference sequence). Trimming took off 5 bases at V and 2 bases at J, with 19 bases between the two ends. The CDR3 is 16 amino acids. This CDR3 reads CSALDPMAATYNEQFF. The CDR3 nucleotides read TGCAGTGCTCTAGATCCGATGGCCGCGACCTACAATGAGCAGTTCTTC.